This section outlines one TCR beta chain sequence together with its context. Its antigen is undetermined. These data come from a study of CXCR3-negative and CXCR3-positive naive CD8 T cells. Study-level results: Fresh PBMCs served for most assays, and CXCR3 expression fell partially after cryopreservation. In both naive subsets diversity was comparably high, whereas memory CD8+ cells showed much lower diversity. Whereas memory cells differed, naive CXCR3-negative and CXCR3-positive cells shared similar TRBV-TRBJ usage.

Researchers prepared the TRB cDNA libraries using 5' RACE with UMI labels. Reanalyzing the 5' RACE reads, TCRdb keeps one entry per CDR3 protein, without DNA. This sample's clone table lists about 48,000 distinct CDR3 sequences. CDR1 is SGHDN, CDR2 FVKESK, per germline. The CDR3 has 12 residues. The TCR sequence derives from a human donor in good health. Some clones in this sample may be carry-over from other donors' samples. The chain has TRBV14 and TRBJ2-5. Sequenced sample: memory CD8+ T cells from blood. CDR3 amino acids: CASSQPRETQYF.